This T cell receptor beta chain was observed in a study of T-cell memory formation after mild COVID-19. General study results and limits: A second wave of clones peaked on day 37, and their SARS-CoV-2 specificity went unconfirmed. Shrinking CD4+ clones were chiefly CM and EM; CD8+ ones were chiefly EMRA. Whereas later expanders leaned CD4+, clones contracting day 15 to 85 showed a balanced CD4/CD8 makeup.

J gave up 0 bases and V 1 base, and 4 bases lay outside the gene matches. CDR1 is LGHNA and CDR2 is YSLEER in the germline V gene. This CDR3 has 18 residues. As to this clonotype: Antigen unknown.

Researchers used 5'RACE with constant-segment primers to make TCR alpha and TCR beta cDNA libraries that carry sample barcodes and UMIs. TCRdb reanalysed the 5' RACE reads using MiXCR and keeps one entry per CDR3 protein. The sample lists 400,000 to 500,000 distinct CDR3 sequences, about 20% occurring once. The chain uses TRBV4-3 and TRBJ2-6; 9 bases align to TRBD1. The TCR comes from an adult woman who had mild COVID-19 (a few samples of this study predate the infection). Cell type and time point are not known. The sequencing input was PBMCs or a T cell subset sorted from them (not recorded which). The DNA for the CDR3 is TGCGCCAGCAGCCAAGCTGGGACAGGGCGCTCTGGGGCCAACGTCCTGACTTTC. Translating it yields CASSQAGTGRSGANVLTF.